These 28 T cell receptor beta chains share one sample of origin, sequenced in a study of control samples from healthy donors and cancer patients. Repertoires were generated with immunoSEQ multiplex PCR, while TCRdb's copy carries only in-frame clones and drops some. This table holds around 200,000 clones, around 94% found once. Material: blood. These receptors originate from a man in his fifties or sixties in good health.

The chain combines TRBV27 with TRBJ2-3; a weak D match, TRBD2 (5 bases). The CDR3 has 14 amino acids. CDR1 is MNHEY and CDR2 is SMNVEV in the germline V gene (reference sequence). Trimming stripped 6 bases from V and 2 bases from J, with 12 bases between. CDR3 bases: TGTGCCAGCAGCTCGGACTCGAACACAGATACGCAGTATTTT. This codes for CASSSDSNTDTQYF.

This chain joins TRBV28 and TRBJ2-7; possible D gene TRBD2, 6 bases. The CDR3 is 15 residues long. Trimming took off 6 bases at V and 5 bases at J, with 20 bases between the two ends. Germline V gives CDR1 MDHEN, CDR2 SYDVKM. CDR3 sequence reads: CASSVVVVGGDEQYF. The CDR3 coding sequence is TGTGCCAGCAGCGTTGTGGTTGTCGGCGGGGACGAGCAGTACTTC.

The V and J genes are TRBV28 and TRBJ1-2, with 9 bases aligning to TRBD1. Germline trimming cut 8 bases from V and 4 bases from J; bases unmatched to any gene: 17. The V gene's germline CDR1 is MDHEN and CDR2 SYDVKM. This CDR3 has 17 amino acids. This chain's CDR3 is CASWGSPGTGWRYGYTF. The CDR3 DNA sequence: TGTGCCAGCTGGGGAAGCCCCGGGACAGGGTGGCGCTATGGCTACACCTTC.

Remarks on this clone: Sequence at one end of the junction differs from germline and may be a read error. V gene TRBV11-2 combines with J gene TRBJ2-5, with D uncertain. The CDR3 extends over 11 amino acids. Germline-derived CDR1 and CDR2 are SGHAT and FQNNGV. The CDR3 loop reads CVSSFKETQYF. The CDR3 DNA is TGTGTCAGCAGCTTCAAGGAGACCCAGTACTTC.

The rearrangement joins TRBV6-6 to TRBJ1-4; D is unresolved. V shed 5 bases and J shed 0 bases, with 16 bases lying between them. The V gene's germline CDR1 is MNHNY and CDR2 SVGAGI (reference sequence). The CDR3 has 17 amino acids. The CDR3 bases are TGTGCCAGCAGTCGGGCCCACTCACCAGCAACTAATGAAAAACTGTTTTTT. Translation gives CASSRAHSPATNEKLFF.

This sequence joins TRBV7-9 and TRBJ2-7, with 11 bases identical to TRBD1. Germline lookup yields CDR1 SEHNR and CDR2 FQNEAQ (reference sequence). The CDR3 has 14 amino acids. Unmatched junction bases numbered 5, after V lost 6 bases and J lost 4 bases. CDR3 loop: CASRRTGGLYEQYF. The CDR3 bases are TGTGCCAGCAGGCGGACAGGGGGCCTATACGAGCAGTACTTC.

The chain combines TRBV2 with TRBJ2-3; 10 bases map to TRBD2. Germline lookup yields CDR1 SNHLY and CDR2 FYNNEI. CDR3 length: 14 amino acids. The V and J ends lost 8 bases and 5 bases, in that order; junction bases with no gene match: 7. The CDR3 DNA reads TGTGCCAGCGAAAGCGGGGGGGCCGGAGATACGCAGTATTTT. Its protein product is CASESGGAGDTQYF.

This clone appeared a single time. The chain uses TRBV10-2 and TRBJ1-1, with D perhaps TRBD1 (6 bases). This CDR3 comprises 15 residues. The germline CDR1 and CDR2 sequences are WSHSY and SAAADI. The ends were cut back, 9 bases at V and 0 bases at J, with 17 bases in the middle. The CDR3 sequence is CASSPGHLMNTEAFF. CDR3 in DNA: TGCGCCAGTTCCCCGGGACATCTCATGAACACTGAAGCTTTCTTT.

The chain combines TRBV28 with TRBJ2-7; D uncertain. The CDR3 runs to 13 residues. Germline loops: CDR1 MDHEN, CDR2 SYDVKM. Trimming pared 3 bases from V and 2 bases from J, leaving 8 bases between. The DNA for the CDR3 is TGTGCCAGCAGTTTTAAGCTCGCCTACGAGCAGTACGTC. It codes for CASSFKLAYEQYV.

The chain carries TRBV18 and TRBJ1-1; D is unresolved. The germline gives CDR1 KGHSH, CDR2 LQKENI. The V end lost 5 bases, the J end lost 1 base, and 8 bases lay between the germline ends. CDR3 size: 13 residues. The CDR3 is CASSTMGNTEAFF. The CDR3 bases are TGTGCCAGCTCAACCATGGGGAACACTGAAGCTTTCTTT.

The rearrangement joins TRBV5-5 to TRBJ1-2, with 9 positions matching TRBD1. Germline-derived CDR1 and CDR2 are SGHKS and YYEKEE (reference sequence). The CDR3 spans 16 residues. Trimming removed 0 bases from V and 7 bases from J; junction bases left unmatched: 10. CDR3 protein: CASSLAPGTGFGGYTF. Written as DNA, the CDR3 is TGTGCCAGCAGCTTGGCCCCTGGGACAGGGTTCGGTGGCTACACCTTC.

The chain carries TRBV6-5 and TRBJ2-6; D gene ambiguous. Germline CDR1 is MNHEY and CDR2 is SVGAGI. The CDR3 covers 15 residues. Deletions cut 7 bases from V and 0 bases from J, with 10 bases between. The CDR3 reads CASTLGISGANVLTF. In DNA, the CDR3 is TGTGCCAGCACCCTCGGCATCTCTGGGGCCAACGTCCTGACTTTC.

The chain has TRBV6-6 and TRBJ1-5, with D maybe TRBD1 (6 bases). Trimming removed 2 bases at V and 7 bases at J, with 12 bases between. The CDR3 contains 14 residues. Germline loops: CDR1 MNHNY, CDR2 SVGAGI (reference sequence). Here the CDR3 DNA reads TGTGCCAGCAGTTACGATCAGGGGAGGCAGCCCCAGCATTTT. It is translated as CASSYDQGRQPQHF.

V and J are TRBV5-1 and TRBJ2-1; D uncertain. Germline V gene lookup returns CDR1 SGHRS and CDR2 YFSETQ. V dropped 4 bases and J dropped 5 bases, with 16 bases sitting between them. The CDR3 has 15 amino acids. The CDR3 DNA reads TGCGCCAGCAGCCGTAACAGAGTAGGAGACAATGAGCAGTTCTTC. This gives the protein CASSRNRVGDNEQFF.

This chain uses TRBV13 with TRBJ1-2; the D is unclear. The germline V and J ends were trimmed by 0 bases and 8 bases, with 13 bases remaining between them. Germline V gene sequence: CDR1 PRHDT, CDR2 FYEKMQ (reference sequence). The CDR3 has 14 residues. The CDR3 DNA reads as TGTGCCAGCAGCTTAGGGCCCAGTCCCCTCGGCTACACCTTC. Protein product: CASSLGPSPLGYTF.

V and J are TRBV19 and TRBJ1-1; D not resolved. There are 13 residues in the CDR3. Trimming removed 5 bases at V and 1 base at J, with 8 bases between. Germline loops: CDR1 LNHDA, CDR2 SQIVND (reference sequence). This CDR3 is CASSLTPNTEAFF. CDR3 in DNA: TGTGCCAGTAGTCTGACACCGAACACTGAAGCTTTCTTT.

This rearrangement joins TRBV4-1 to TRBJ2-1, with 8 bases aligning to TRBD2. The CDR3 length is 13 residues. The trim removed 0 bases at V and 12 bases at J, leaving 4 bases unmatched. The germline CDR1 and CDR2 sequences are MGHRA and YSYEKL. CDR3 region: CASSQDLAGGQFF. The CDR3 bases are TGCGCCAGCAGCCAAGATCTTGCGGGGGGGCAGTTCTTC.

This clone was seen a single time. CDR3: CASSLLPQRETQYF. In DNA form, the CDR3 reads TGTGCCAGCAGCTTACTGCCACAGCGGGAGACCCAGTACTTC. The chain has TRBV7-2 and TRBJ2-5, with TRBD2 as a possible D gene (5 bases). The V gene's germline CDR1 is SGHTA and CDR2 FQGNSA. This CDR3 region has 14 residues. Trimming took off 2 bases at V and 5 bases at J, with 12 bases between the two ends.

Details on this clone: The sample has other DNA sequences that encode this CDR3 too. The V call is TRBV5-1, the J call TRBJ1-4; the match to TRBD1 covers 8 bases. Germline V lookup: CDR1 SGHRS, CDR2 YFSETQ. There are 14 residues in the CDR3. Trimming at V came to 3 bases and at J to 8 bases, leaving 6 bases not matched to a gene. Here the CDR3 DNA reads TGCGCCAGCAGCTCACAGGGGGTAAACGAAAAACTGTTTTTT. It specifies CASSSQGVNEKLFF.

V is TRBV7-3 and J is TRBJ1-2, with unresolved D. Trimming pared 5 bases from V and 0 bases from J, leaving 10 bases between. Germline CDR1 SGHTA, CDR2 FQGTGA. The length of the CDR3 is 14 residues. The CDR3 sequence: CASSPALTNYGYTF. The CDR3 DNA reads TGTGCCAGCAGCCCCGCGCTTACTAACTATGGCTACACCTTC.

The CDR3 DNA reads as TGTGCCAGCAGTGATCTTAAGGGGACAGAGAATGAAAAACTGTTTTTT. Amino acids: CASSDLKGTENEKLFF. This chain uses TRBV6-1 with TRBJ1-4; 7 positions match TRBD1. Per germline, CDR1 MNHNS and CDR2 SASEGT. CDR3 length: 16 amino acids. The ends lost 3 bases at V and 5 bases at J; junction bases unmatched: 9.

The V gene is TRBV5-5, the J gene TRBJ1-1; 10 bases align to TRBD1. Unmatched junction bases numbered 3, after V lost 3 bases and J lost 4 bases. In germline, CDR1 is SGHKS, CDR2 YYEKEE (reference sequence). This CDR3 is built from 14 residues. The CDR3 loop reads CASSWDRGPTEAFF. CDR3 DNA sequence: TGTGCCAGCAGCTGGGACAGGGGACCCACTGAAGCTTTCTTT.

The gene calls are TRBV10-3 and TRBJ1-5, with a possible D match to TRBD1 (5 bases). The V gene lost 4 bases and the J gene lost 2 bases, with 12 bases spanning the gap. Germline values: CDR1 ENHRY, CDR2 SYGVKD. CDR3 length: 15 residues. The CDR3: CAISAQGLGNQPQHF. CDR3 coding DNA: TGTGCCATCAGTGCGCAGGGTCTTGGCAATCAGCCCCAGCATTTT.

The rearrangement uses TRBV30 and TRBJ1-1; weak D call: TRBD1 (6 bases). The V gene lost 4 bases and the J gene lost 4 bases, with 16 bases spanning the gap. The CDR3 has 14 amino acids. Per the germline V gene, CDR1 is GTSNPN and CDR2 is SVGIG (reference sequence). The CDR3 spells CAWTLTGRGTEAFF. The CDR3 bases are TGTGCCTGGACCCTTACAGGGCGAGGCACTGAAGCTTTCTTT.

In its sample, this clone was seen once. The rearrangement links TRBV7-3 to TRBJ1-2; D remains ambiguous. The V end lost 3 bases, the J end lost 1 base, and 6 bases lay between the germline ends. Germline CDR1 SGHTA, CDR2 FQGTGA. The CDR3 contains 13 residues. CDR3 sequence reads: CASSFDRNYGYTF. In nucleotides, the CDR3 is TGTGCCAGCAGCTTTGACCGTAACTATGGCTACACCTTC. Complete variable domain (other parts from reference TRBV7-3 and TRBJ1-2): GAGVSQTPSNKVTEKGKYVELRCDPISGHTALYWYRQSLGQGPEFLIYFQGTGAADDSGLPNDRFFAVRPEGSVSTLKIQRTERGDSAVYLCASSFDRNYGYTFGSGTRLTVV.

The chain carries TRBV29-1 and TRBJ1-1, with 9 bases matching TRBD1. Germline lookup yields CDR1 SQVTM and CDR2 ANQGSEA. The trim removed 4 bases at V and 5 bases at J, leaving 8 bases unmatched. The CDR3 has 14 amino acids. The CDR3 sequence: CSVGATGGWTEAFF. Here the CDR3 DNA reads TGCAGCGTTGGGGCAACAGGGGGCTGGACTGAAGCTTTCTTT.

This clone occurred a few times. V gene TRBV6-5 combines with J gene TRBJ1-2, with D tentatively TRBD1 (5 bases). The CDR3 runs 12 residues. CDR1 MNHEY and CDR2 SVGAGI come from the germline V gene. V lost 8 bases and J 8 bases, leaving 15 bases between the germline ends. DNA for the CDR3: TGTGCCAGCGGGGGACTTATCCGCGGCTACACCTTC. It yields the protein CASGGLIRGYTF.

The V and J genes are TRBV30 and TRBJ2-7; 7 bases match TRBD1. Per germline, CDR1 GTSNPN and CDR2 SVGIG (reference sequence). The V segment lost 3 bases and the J segment 3 bases; nucleotides outside the gene matches: 8. The CDR3 is 14 residues long. The CDR3: CAWRGGQGVYEQYF. The CDR3 DNA reads as TGTGCCTGGAGGGGTGGGCAGGGGGTCTACGAGCAGTACTTC.